This TCR beta chain was sequenced in a study of PD-1 blockade in classical Hodgkin lymphoma. The study's findings and limits: The authors excluded patients who started nivolumab under 1 year after ASCT.

TCRdb's table, derived via immunoSEQ multiplex PCR, lists solely in-frame clones and lacks some. The sample has 40,000 or so clones; more than 75% are singletons. V was clipped by 0 bases and J by 8 bases, with 17 bases between them. Germline V CDR1 and CDR2: LNHNV, YYDKDF (reference sequence). This CDR3 has 16 residues. As concerns this clone: Its antigen remains unidentified.

Relapse was seen in all patients after autologous stem cell transplantation, and brentuximab vedotin exposure was variable. The sequencing used peripheral blood mononuclear cells (PBMCs), collected at baseline. The sequence was obtained from a human donor with classical Hodgkin lymphoma. J is TRBJ2-1 and V is TRBV15; a weak D match, TRBD2 (6 bases). CDR3 in DNA: TGTGCCACCAGCAGAGACATACGGAGGGGTGGCGATGAGCAGTTCTTC. Translation: CATSRDIRRGGDEQFF.